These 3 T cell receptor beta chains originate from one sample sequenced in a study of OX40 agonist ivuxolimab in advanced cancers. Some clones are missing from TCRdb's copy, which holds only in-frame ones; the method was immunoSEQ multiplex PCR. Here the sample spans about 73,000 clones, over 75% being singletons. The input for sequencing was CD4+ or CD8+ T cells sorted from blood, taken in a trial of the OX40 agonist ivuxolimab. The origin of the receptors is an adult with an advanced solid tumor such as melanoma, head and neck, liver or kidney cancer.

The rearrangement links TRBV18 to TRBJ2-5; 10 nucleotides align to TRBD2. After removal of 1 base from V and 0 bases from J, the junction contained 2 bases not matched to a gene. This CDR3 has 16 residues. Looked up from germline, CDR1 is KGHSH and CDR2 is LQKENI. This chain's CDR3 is CASSPQRGGYQETQYF. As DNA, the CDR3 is TGTGCCAGCTCACCACAGCGGGGGGGGTACCAAGAGACCCAGTACTTC.

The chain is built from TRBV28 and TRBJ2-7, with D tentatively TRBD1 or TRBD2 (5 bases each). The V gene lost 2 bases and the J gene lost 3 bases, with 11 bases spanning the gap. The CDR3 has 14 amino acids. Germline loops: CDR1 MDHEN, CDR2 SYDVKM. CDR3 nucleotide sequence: TGTGCCAGCAGTTTAGGGGGAACCCACTACGAGCAGTACTTC. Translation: CASSLGGTHYEQYF.

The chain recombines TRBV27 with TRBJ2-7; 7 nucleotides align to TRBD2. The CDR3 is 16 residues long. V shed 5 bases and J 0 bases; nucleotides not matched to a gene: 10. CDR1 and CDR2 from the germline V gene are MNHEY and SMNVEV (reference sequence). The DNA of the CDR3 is TGTGCCAGCAGTCGGGGGGTACTTGGGGGCTCCTACGAGCAGTACTTC. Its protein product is CASSRGVLGGSYEQYF.